The next 32 T cell receptor beta chains were all read from a single sample in a study of T-cell reconstitution after alpha-beta-depleted transplantation in children. Construction of the TCRbeta library involved unique molecular identifiers. TCRdb reanalysed the PCR reads using MiXCR and keeps one entry per CDR3 protein. Seen here are about 230,000 distinct CDR3 sequences, about 9.6% observed once, and the top ten hold 5% to 6%. This specimen was PBMCs from the stem cell graft donor, taken from the stem cell graft. The receptors derive from a human donor who donated a stem cell graft to a child with SCID.

This clonotype has at least ten counts. This chain links TRBV19 with TRBJ2-7; TRBD1 matches at 7 bases. This CDR3 region has 14 residues. From germline, CDR1 is LNHDA and CDR2 SQIVND (reference sequence). J was trimmed by 3 bases and V by 3 bases; bases with no gene match: 5. The CDR3 DNA reads as TGTGCCAGTAGTATGACCGGGACAGACTACGAGCAGTACTTC. Amino acid sequence: CASSMTGTDYEQYF.

This clonotype was seen at least ten times. The chain combines TRBV29-1 with TRBJ2-7; the match to TRBD1 covers 11 bases. The germline V gene has CDR1 SQVTM and CDR2 ANQGSEA. The CDR3 sequence is 12 residues long. The V gene end was trimmed by 4 bases and the J gene end by 5 bases; junction bases not matched to a gene: 1. CDR3 sequence: CSVGTGGHEQYF. CDR3 sequence (DNA): TGCAGCGTTGGGACAGGGGGCCACGAGCAGTACTTC.

This clonotype was seen at least ten times. The V gene is TRBV2, the J gene TRBJ1-3; unclear D gene. This CDR3 has 14 residues. With 3 bases removed from V and 0 bases from J, the gap between germline ends came to 6 bases. Germline loops: CDR1 SNHLY, CDR2 FYNNEI. The CDR3 here is CASSDWTSGNTIYF. The CDR3 DNA sequence: TGTGCCAGCAGTGATTGGACCTCTGGAAACACCATATATTTT.

This clonotype was counted at least ten times. V gene TRBV7-6 combines with J gene TRBJ2-7; possibly TRBD1 or TRBD2 for D (5 bases each). Germline loops: CDR1 SGHVS, CDR2 FNYEAQ. Trimming took 1 base from V and 4 from J, leaving 11 bases between them. The CDR3 runs 14 residues. The CDR3: CASSLVRDPYEQYF. The CDR3 nucleotides are TGTGCCAGCAGCTTAGTCCGGGACCCTTACGAGCAGTACTTC. The complete variable domain, with remaining parts taken from reference TRBV7-6 and TRBJ2-7, reads GAGVSQSPRYKVTKRGQDVALRCDPISGHVSLYWYRQALGQGPEFLTYFNYEAQQDKSGLPNDRFSAERPEGSISTLTIQRTEQRDSAMYRCASSLVRDPYEQYFGPGTRLTVT.

This clonotype was picked up a small number of times. The V gene is TRBV5-1, the J gene TRBJ2-6; TRBD2 might be the D (6 bases). Germline CDR1 SGHRS, CDR2 YFSETQ. The CDR3 totals 15 residues. Trimming removed 0 bases from V and 2 bases from J, with 6 bases in between. CDR3 sequence reads: CASSLGGAGANVLTF. DNA for the CDR3: TGCGCCAGCAGCTTGGGCGGGGCTGGGGCCAACGTCCTGACTTTC.

At least ten counts were recorded for this clonotype. V is TRBV11-1 and J is TRBJ1-2; tentatively, D is TRBD1 (5 bases). The CDR3 extends over 13 amino acids. Germline V gives CDR1 SGHAT, CDR2 FQDESV (reference sequence). V was trimmed by 5 bases and J by 4 bases, leaving 11 bases between them. Written as DNA, the CDR3 is TGTGCCAGCAGCGCCCGCGGGGCCTATGGCTACACCTTC. Residues: CASSARGAYGYTF.

This clonotype came up many times. The DNA for the CDR3 is TGCGCCAGCAGCCAAGACCGAATGGCCTCGTCCGGATACTCTGAAGCTTTCTTT. It is translated as CASSQDRMASSGYSEAFF. The genes are TRBV4-1 and TRBJ1-1; D is unclear. The V gene's germline CDR1 is MGHRA and CDR2 YSYEKL. The length of the CDR3 is 18 residues. V shed 0 bases and J shed 6 bases, with 23 bases lying between them.

The rearrangement uses TRBV20-1 and TRBJ2-7; D might be TRBD2 (5 bases). The germline CDR1 and CDR2 sequences are DFQATT and SNEGSKA (reference sequence). The CDR3 extends over 14 amino acids. Trimming stripped 5 bases from V and 1 base from J, with 15 bases between. The CDR3 loop is CSALDVRGSYEQYF. In DNA, the CDR3 is TGCAGTGCTCTGGATGTTCGGGGATCCTACGAGCAGTACTTC.

This clonotype showed up many times. This chain links TRBV2 with TRBJ2-7, with 8 bases matching TRBD1. V shed 8 bases, J shed 0 bases, and the junction held 15 bases outside the gene matches. CDR3 length: 17 residues. CDR1 is SNHLY and CDR2 is FYNNEI in the germline V gene. The CDR3 coding sequence is TGTGCCAGCGGGGATCCTGGACAGGGAGATTTCTCCTACGAGCAGTACTTC. This gives the protein CASGDPGQGDFSYEQYF.

This clonotype was recorded many times. CDR3 DNA: TGCGCCAGCAGCTTGGGACTAGCGGTCTTCCAAGAGACCCAGTACTTC. Translated: CASSLGLAVFQETQYF. The J gene is TRBJ2-5, the V gene TRBV5-1, with 9 bases lining up with TRBD2. Unmatched junction bases numbered 4, after V lost 0 bases and J lost 1 base. The CDR3 is 16 amino acids. The V gene's germline CDR1 is SGHRS and CDR2 YFSETQ.

The chain uses TRBV5-4 and TRBJ2-5, with D possibly matching TRBD2 (5 bases). The V gene lost 4 bases and the J gene lost 5 bases, with 12 bases spanning the gap. CDR1 and CDR2 (germline): SGHNT, YYREEE (reference sequence). The CDR3 runs to 13 residues. This chain's CDR3 is CASSRQEEETQYF. CDR3 nucleotide sequence: TGTGCCAGCAGCCGGCAGGAGGAGGAGACCCAGTACTTC.

The table lists this clonotype with many counts. The rearrangement links TRBV20-1 to TRBJ2-3; the match to TRBD1 covers 9 bases. The CDR3 is 15 amino acids. Per the germline V gene, CDR1 is DFQATT and CDR2 is SNEGSKA (reference sequence). V shed 6 bases and J 4 bases; nucleotides not matched to a gene: 11. DNA of the CDR3: TGCAGTGCCACTGACCCGGGACAGGGACCAGATACGCAGTATTTT. Translation: CSATDPGQGPDTQYF.

This clonotype was seen more than once but under ten times. The chain carries TRBV12-3 or TRBV12-4 and TRBJ2-3; 11 bases line up with TRBD2. J was trimmed by 6 bases and V by 6 bases; bases with no gene match: 11. This CDR3 spans 16 amino acids. DNA for the CDR3: TGTGCCAGCAGCCCCCTAGCGGGGGGCCGCCGGGATACGCAGTATTTT. Protein: CASSPLAGGRRDTQYF.

This clonotype was recorded at least ten times. V and J are TRBV6-2 or TRBV6-3 and TRBJ1-1; D is possibly TRBD1 (5 bases). Germline loops: CDR1 MNHEY, CDR2 SVGEGT. CDR3 size: 15 residues. V gave up 2 bases and J gave up 1 base, with 11 bases separating them. CDR3 sequence reads: CASSYLWGKNTEAFF. CDR3 coding DNA: TGTGCCAGCAGTTACCTTTGGGGGAAGAACACTGAAGCTTTCTTT.

This clonotype turned up a few times. V is TRBV3-1 and J is TRBJ1-1; a possible D gene is TRBD1 (5 bases). The CDR3 is 15 residues long. Germline V gives CDR1 LGHDT, CDR2 YNNKEL (reference sequence). V was pared by 0 bases and J by 6 bases, with 14 bases between. In DNA form, the CDR3 reads TGTGCCAGCAGCCAAGACCTTGGGGGGTTCGCTGAAGCTTTCTTT. It codes for CASSQDLGGFAEAFF.

Ten or more counts support this clonotype. This chain links TRBV12-3 or TRBV12-4 with TRBJ1-1; D is ambiguous. The CDR3 extends over 12 amino acids. V was shortened by 2 bases and J by 7 bases, with 8 bases between the two germline ends. The CDR3: CASSLNSFEAFF. The CDR3 DNA reads TGTGCCAGCAGTTTAAACAGCTTTGAAGCTTTCTTT.

This clonotype has at least ten counts. V usage is TRBV7-2 and J usage is TRBJ2-5; D remains ambiguous. Germline V gives CDR1 SGHTA, CDR2 FQGNSA. The V end was cut by 0 bases, the J end by 6 bases, with 5 bases between. This CDR3 is built from 12 residues. The CDR3 bases are TGTGCCAGCAGCTTAGCTCGAAAGACCCAGTACTTC. As protein: CASSLARKTQYF.

This clonotype was seen at least ten times. The chain couples TRBV18 to TRBJ1-2; no firm D call. V was shortened by 3 bases and J by 7 bases, with 9 bases between the two germline ends. The CDR3 totals 12 residues. The germline gives CDR1 KGHSH, CDR2 LQKENI. Written as DNA, the CDR3 is TGTGCCAGCTCACCGGATGGAGGTGGCTACACCTTC. The encoded protein is CASSPDGGGYTF.

This clonotype was seen many times. The rearrangement links TRBV5-6 to TRBJ2-7; 9 nucleotides line up with TRBD1. V was pared by 2 bases and J by 6 bases, with 3 bases of the junction left unmatched. The CDR3 sequence is 13 residues long. The germline V gene encodes CDR1 SGHDT and CDR2 YYEEEE. CDR3 loop: CASSFGQGSEQYF. CDR3 DNA: TGTGCCAGCAGCTTTGGACAGGGGAGCGAGCAGTACTTC.

This clonotype was seen many times. This chain joins TRBV29-1 and TRBJ1-2; 7 positions match TRBD1. V shed 1 base and J 4 bases; nucleotides not matched to a gene: 12. CDR3 length equals 16 residues. CDR1 SQVTM and CDR2 ANQGSEA come from the germline V gene. CDR3 loop: CSVEGEPGTVLYGYTF. The CDR3 DNA follows: TGCAGCGTTGAAGGGGAACCCGGGACAGTCCTCTATGGCTACACCTTC.

In its sample, this clonotype was seen many times. This sequence joins TRBV20-1 and TRBJ2-1; the match to TRBD2 covers 8 bases. Germline lookup yields CDR1 DFQATT and CDR2 SNEGSKA (reference sequence). Trimming removed 6 bases from V and 9 bases from J; junction bases left unmatched: 7. CDR3 length: 12 amino acids. The CDR3 DNA sequence: TGCAGTGCAACGGGACTAGTAGCTGAGCAGTTCTTC. Residues: CSATGLVAEQFF.

At least ten counts were recorded for this clonotype. The rearrangement links TRBV7-8 to TRBJ2-2; 8 bases align to TRBD1. Trimming at V came to 4 bases and at J to 1 base, leaving 8 bases not matched to a gene. The CDR3 has 17 amino acids. Germline V gene sequence: CDR1 SGHVS, CDR2 FQNEAQ. In DNA form, the CDR3 reads TGTGCCAGCAGCTCCCAGGGGGCCGCAAGGAACACCGGGGAGCTGTTTTTT. The encoded protein is CASSSQGAARNTGELFF.

As regards this clonotype: Since the CDR3 does not end with the conserved phenylalanine or tryptophan, this likely comes from a read error. The DNA is omitted, as the CDR3 cannot be located on it reliably, and the CDR3 follows TCRdb's listing. The gene calls are TRBV28 and TRBJ1-1. Including both end residues, the CDR3 is 8 amino acids long. Looked up from germline, CDR1 is MDHEN and CDR2 is SYDVKM. CDR3 in amino acids: CASSPRRG.

This clonotype was counted many times. This chain joins TRBV25-1 and TRBJ1-2; D gene uncertain. The germline V gene encodes CDR1 MGHDK and CDR2 SYGVNS. V shed 3 bases and J shed 7 bases, with 6 bases lying between them. The CDR3 has 11 amino acids. In nucleotides, the CDR3 is TGTGCCAGCAGTGAGGTCGGTGGCTACACCTTC. It specifies CASSEVGGYTF.

The chain couples TRBV6-2 or TRBV6-3 to TRBJ1-4, with a tentative D call TRBD1 (5 bases). Germline values: CDR1 MNHEY, CDR2 SVGEGT. V was clipped by 2 bases and J by 8 bases, with 15 bases between them. This CDR3 comprises 15 residues. CDR3 bases: TGTGCCAGCAGTTACCCCGGGGCGGCACCCGAAAAACTGTTTTTT. This sequence encodes CASSYPGAAPEKLFF.

The chain uses TRBV6-2 or TRBV6-3 and TRBJ2-1; 7 bases fit TRBD2. Trimming took 2 bases from V and 3 from J; bases not matched to a gene: 22. Germline CDR1 and CDR2: MNHEY and SVGEGT. This CDR3 is built from 21 residues. DNA of the CDR3: TGTGCCAGCAGTTACCCTTCCGGCTGGGGCGGACTAGGCCGCCTCTACAATGAGCAGTTCTTC. Translating it yields CASSYPSGWGGLGRLYNEQFF.

This clonotype was seen ten or more times. The chain uses TRBV27 and TRBJ2-7; D tentatively reads TRBD1 or TRBD2 (5 bases each). This CDR3 spans 15 amino acids. V lost 8 bases and J 3 bases, leaving 20 bases between the germline ends. Per the germline V gene, CDR1 is MNHEY and CDR2 is SMNVEV (reference sequence). The CDR3 protein is CASPRPGRWIYEQYF. CDR3 nucleotide sequence: TGTGCCAGCCCGAGACCGGGACGCTGGATCTACGAGCAGTACTTC.

This clonotype was counted many times. The rearrangement uses TRBV6-1 and TRBJ2-2, with 14 bases aligning to TRBD2. Looked up from germline, CDR1 is MNHNS and CDR2 is SASEGT. V was clipped by 5 bases and J by 1 base; unmatched bases: 6. CDR3 length equals 18 residues. The CDR3 reads CASSRTSGGPKNTGELFF. The CDR3, as DNA: TGTGCCAGCAGTCGGACTAGCGGGGGGCCGAAGAACACCGGGGAGCTGTTTTTT.

This chain links TRBV5-1 with TRBJ2-1; tentatively, D is TRBD1 or TRBD2 (5 bases each). Trimming took 2 bases from V and 3 from J, leaving 12 bases between them. From germline, CDR1 is SGHRS and CDR2 YFSETQ. This CDR3 is built from 15 residues. CDR3 in DNA: TGCGCCAGCAGCTTTAGGGGAGCTCTCTACAATGAGCAGTTCTTC. Protein: CASSFRGALYNEQFF.

This chain uses TRBV2 with TRBJ2-2; D possibly corresponds to TRBD1 (5 bases). CDR3 length equals 18 residues. V was cut by 0 bases and J by 0 bases, with 14 bases left in between. Per germline, CDR1 SNHLY and CDR2 FYNNEI. CDR3: CASSEATPQVANTGELFF. The CDR3 DNA reads as TGTGCCAGCAGTGAAGCCACCCCACAGGTCGCGAACACCGGGGAGCTGTTTTTT.

This clonotype has a handful of counts. The J gene is TRBJ1-2, the V gene TRBV6-5, with 9 nucleotides matching TRBD1. The CDR3 has 13 residues. Trimming cost V 2 bases and J 13 bases; bases outside gene matches: 8. CDR1 is MNHEY and CDR2 is SVGAGI in the germline V gene. CDR3 amino acids: CASSYDRGSRGTF. CDR3 DNA sequence: TGTGCCAGCAGTTACGACAGGGGGTCACGTGGCACCTTC.

This clonotype was seen ten or more times. The rearrangement uses TRBV10-2 and TRBJ2-2, with D possibly TRBD1 on 5 matching bases. The CDR3 runs to 15 residues. Germline CDR1 WSHSY, CDR2 SAAADI. Trimming took off 3 bases at V and 3 bases at J, with 11 bases between the two ends. CDR3 nucleotides: TGCGCCAGCAGTGATGCAGGGTCGTACACCGGGGAGCTGTTTTTT. Residues: CASSDAGSYTGELFF.